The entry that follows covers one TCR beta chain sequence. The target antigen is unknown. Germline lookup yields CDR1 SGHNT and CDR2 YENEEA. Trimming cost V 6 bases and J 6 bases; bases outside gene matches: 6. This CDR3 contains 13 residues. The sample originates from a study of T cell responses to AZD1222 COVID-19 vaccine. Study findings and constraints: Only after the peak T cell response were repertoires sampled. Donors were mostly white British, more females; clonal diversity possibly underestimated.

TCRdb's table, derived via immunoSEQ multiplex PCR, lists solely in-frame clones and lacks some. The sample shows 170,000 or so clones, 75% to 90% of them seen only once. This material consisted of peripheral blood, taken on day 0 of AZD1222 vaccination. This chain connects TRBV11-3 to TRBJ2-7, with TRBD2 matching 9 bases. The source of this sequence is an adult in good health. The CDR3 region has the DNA TGTGCCAGCAGGCTAGCGGGAACCAGCGAGCAGTACTTC. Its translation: CASRLAGTSEQYF.